This is a list of T cell receptor beta chains from one sample in a study. TCRdb re-called the reads through MiXCR, storing one row per CDR3 protein. The sample has around 5,200 distinct CDR3 sequences; 9.5% to 10% are singletons. The sequenced sample was CD4+ T cells from synovial fluid. All receptors derive from a human donor with rheumatoid arthritis. Each CDR3 is given with its conserved first and last residue. Each record gives: J gene, D gene, V gene, clone size, CDR3 DNA, CDR3 protein. The D gene is left open where the match is weak. Clone size is given for some rows only: seen once, a few or many times, or a class if the clone is expanded.

>TRBJ1-5|-|TRBV20-1|few
TGCAGTGCTAGCCGGGGTGAACAGCCCCAGCATTTT
CSASRGEQPQHF
>TRBJ2-1|-|TRBV12-3/TRBV12-4|many
TGTGCCAGCAGCCCCAGCGGTAGCCCCTACAATGAGCAGTTCTTC
CASSPSGSPYNEQFF
>TRBJ2-7|-|TRBV29-1|medium-sized
TGCAGCGTTGCGGATCTAGGGGAGCAGTACTTC
CSVADLGEQYF
>TRBJ1-5|-|TRBV7-2|medium-sized
TGTGCCAGCAGCTTAGATGGGACCACAAATCAGCCCCAGCATTTT
CASSLDGTTNQPQHF
>TRBJ2-1|TRBD1|TRBV2|-
TGTGCCAGCACCGGACAGGGTCGGATCAATGAGCAGTTCTTC
CASTGQGRINEQFF
>TRBJ1-5|-|TRBV30|many
TGTGCCTGGAGTCCCCCGGAGAGGGGGCCCCAGCATTTT
CAWSPPERGPQHF
>TRBJ2-7|-|TRBV11-2|medium-sized
TGTGCCAGCAGCTTATTAGGGGGTCTCGACTACGAGCAGTACTTC
CASSLLGGLDYEQYF
>TRBJ2-7|TRBD1|TRBV18|many
TGTGCCAGCTCACCGGGACAGAGCTCCTACGAGCAGTACTTC
CASSPGQSSYEQYF
>TRBJ2-1|TRBD2|TRBV7-8|medium-sized
TGTGCCAGCAGCTTATTAGGGACTAGCCTCGTCTACAATGAGCAGTTCTTC
CASSLLGTSLVYNEQFF
>TRBJ2-1|TRBD2|TRBV5-1|many
TGCGCCAGCAGCTTGGGCGGGGGGGATAATGAGCAGTTCTTC
CASSLGGGDNEQFF
>TRBJ2-1|-|TRBV5-4|many
TGTGCCAGCAGCCCAGAGACGGTTAGGACAGACTCCTACAATGAGCAGTTCTTC
CASSPETVRTDSYNEQFF
>TRBJ1-2|-|TRBV28|many
TGTGCCAGCAGTTCGGGGGTTGGCTATGGCTACACCTTC
CASSSGVGYGYTF
>TRBJ2-5|-|TRBV5-8|medium-sized
TGTGCCAGCAGCTTGTTCCGGGTAGAGACCCAGTACTTC
CASSLFRVETQYF
>TRBJ2-1|TRBD1|TRBV9|many
TGTGCCAGCAGCGTAGGCAGGGGGAACTACAATGAGCAGTTCTTC
CASSVGRGNYNEQFF
>TRBJ2-3|-|TRBV28|medium-sized
TGTGCCAGCAGCCCCGGTGGGAGGTCAGATACGCAGTATTTT
CASSPGGRSDTQYF
>TRBJ2-7|-|TRBV18|many
TGTGCCAGCTCACGGTCCAGGTACACCGACGAGCAGTACTTC
CASSRSRYTDEQYF
>TRBJ2-2|-|TRBV11-2|medium-sized
TGTGCCAGCAGCTCCACTATAGACTTTTCCACCGGGGAGCTGTTTTTT
CASSSTIDFSTGELFF
>TRBJ2-1|-|TRBV18|many
TGTGCCAGCTCACCACAGAATCCTACCCAGGATCACAATGAGCAGTTCTTC
CASSPQNPTQDHNEQFF
>TRBJ2-7|-|TRBV20-1|medium-sized
TGCAGTGCTAGAGATGAGGGATCCTACGAGCAGTACTTC
CSARDEGSYEQYF
>TRBJ2-7|TRBD1|TRBV20-1|medium-sized
TGCAGTGCTCCCCTTGGGACAGACTACGAGCAGTACTTC
CSAPLGTDYEQYF
>TRBJ2-7|-|TRBV10-3|-
TGTGCCATCTCGCGGGGTTTCAACGAGCAGTACTTC
CAISRGFNEQYF
>TRBJ1-5|TRBD1|TRBV19|many
TGTGCCAGTACCTCGACAGGGAATAGCAATCAGCCCCAGCATTTT
CASTSTGNSNQPQHF
>TRBJ2-2|TRBD2|TRBV10-3|many
TGTGCCATCAGTGTCTCTAGCGGGACTACGAACACCGGGGAGCTGTTTTTT
CAISVSSGTTNTGELFF
>TRBJ2-5|-|TRBV11-2|medium-sized
TGTGCCAGCAGCCTGGGCGACAGGCAGACCCAGTACTTC
CASSLGDRQTQYF
>TRBJ2-2|TRBD2|TRBV18|few
TGTGCCAGCTCACCAAAGGGACTAGCGAACACCGGGGAGCTGTTTTTT
CASSPKGLANTGELFF
>TRBJ2-6|-|TRBV18|medium-sized
TGTGCCAGCTCTTTAGGAGCTGGGGCCAACGTCCTGACTTTC
CASSLGAGANVLTF
>TRBJ1-1|-|TRBV9|medium-sized
TGTGCCAGCAGCTCCATCTCGGGGGTATCCACTGAAGCTTTCTTT
CASSSISGVSTEAFF
>TRBJ2-3|-|TRBV19|few
TGTGCCAGTAGTGTCCCGGCCACCCCGGCGCAGTATTTT
CASSVPATPAQYF
>TRBJ2-1|TRBD2|TRBV20-1|many
TGCAGTGCCCCCGCTAGCGGATACAATGAGCAGTTCTTC
CSAPASGYNEQFF
>TRBJ1-5|-|TRBV19|medium-sized
TGTGCCAGTAGTAAACCCTTCGTTGCTAGCAATCAGCCCCAGCATTTT
CASSKPFVASNQPQHF
>TRBJ2-2|-|TRBV18|medium-sized
TGTGCCAGCTCACTCACACTCGGGACCACCGGGGAGCTGTTTTTT
CASSLTLGTTGELFF
>TRBJ2-3|-|TRBV28|many
TGTGCCAGCAGCTCCCTAGTTCGGACAGATACGCAGTATTTT
CASSSLVRTDTQYF
>TRBJ1-1|TRBD1|TRBV20-1|many
TGCAGAGCCGGGACAGGCGGTGACCCGTTT
CRAGTGGDPF
>TRBJ2-1|TRBD1|TRBV18|few
TGTGCCAGCTCACTGGGACAGGGGGACAATGAGCAGTTCTTC
CASSLGQGDNEQFF
>TRBJ2-1|-|TRBV3-1|medium-sized
TGTGCCAGCAGCCTCGACAGCCTTAATAACAATGAGCAGTTCTTC
CASSLDSLNNNEQFF
>TRBJ1-5|-|TRBV7-2|many
TGTGCCAGCAGCTTGGTTTATCAGCCCCAGCATTTT
CASSLVYQPQHF
>TRBJ2-1|TRBD2|TRBV11-3|few
TGTGCCAGCAGCCCCGGACTAGCGCCCTACAATGAGCAGTTCTTC
CASSPGLAPYNEQFF
>TRBJ2-1|-|TRBV7-9|many
TGTGCCAGCAGCTCAATTAGCGGAGGCAATAACAATGAGCAGTTCTTC
CASSSISGGNNNEQFF
>TRBJ2-2|-|TRBV18|-
TGTGCCAGCTCGCCAGGGTTGACCGGGGAGCTGTTTTTT
CASSPGLTGELFF
>TRBJ2-1|-|TRBV27|many
TGTGCCAGCAGTTCCCCGGGAGACTCCCGTAATGAGCAGTTCTTC
CASSSPGDSRNEQFF
>TRBJ2-7|-|TRBV10-3|many
TGTGCCAGTAGATACTTCGACTCCTACGAGCAGTACTTC
CASRYFDSYEQYF
>TRBJ1-3|-|TRBV18|many
TGTGCCAGCTCACTATCGGACGGAACCACTGGAAACACCATATATTTT
CASSLSDGTTGNTIYF
>TRBJ2-2|TRBD2|TRBV6-5|medium-sized
TGTGCCAGCAGTCGGGGGGGGGTGGACACCGGGGAGCTGTTTTTT
CASSRGGVDTGELFF
>TRBJ2-5|-|TRBV6-1|medium-sized
TGTGCCAGCAGTGAATCCCCTTCGACAGACGTACAAGAGACCCAGTACTTC
CASSESPSTDVQETQYF
>TRBJ2-7|-|TRBV21-1|few
TGTGCCAGCAAGGTGGAGGGGGCTATGTACGAGCAGTACTTC
CASKVEGAMYEQYF
>TRBJ1-1|-|TRBV29-1|medium-sized
TGCAGCACAACAAACCCGGGACGCACTGAAGCTTTCTTT
CSTTNPGRTEAFF
>TRBJ2-1|TRBD1|TRBV3-1|medium-sized
TGTGCCAGCAGCCAAGATACCAGGGGGCGCAATGAGCAGTTCTTC
CASSQDTRGRNEQFF
>TRBJ2-1|TRBD1|TRBV24-1|many
TGTGCCACCAGTGATTTCCCCCAAGGACAGGGGAGGAATGAGCAGTTCTTC
CATSDFPQGQGRNEQFF
>TRBJ1-1|-|TRBV10-3|medium-sized
TGTGCCATCAGTGCGCTCGACACAGGCCTTGAAGCTTTCTTT
CAISALDTGLEAFF
>TRBJ1-2|-|TRBV11-2|large
TGTGCCAGCAGCTTGATGGGGGTTGAAGACTATGGCTACACCTTC
CASSLMGVEDYGYTF
>TRBJ2-7|-|TRBV19|medium-sized
TGTGCCAGTAGTGCACGGGGCCCTGGGGCAGGGGCGGCCTACGAGCAGTACTTC
CASSARGPGAGAAYEQYF
>TRBJ1-2|-|TRBV5-1|many
TGCGCCAGCAGCTCTAACTATGGCTACACCTTC
CASSSNYGYTF
>TRBJ2-3|TRBD2|TRBV7-9|medium-sized
TGTGCCAGCAGCTTTATGACTAGCGGACTCTCGCAGTATTTT
CASSFMTSGLSQYF
>TRBJ2-1|-|TRBV10-3|few
TGTGCCATCAGTGACTTACTACTGGCGGGAGAGCAGTTCTTC
CAISDLLLAGEQFF
>TRBJ2-7|-|TRBV12-3/TRBV12-4|-
TGTGCCAGCAGTTCCGCCTGGGGGTCCTACGAGCAGTACTTC
CASSSAWGSYEQYF
>TRBJ2-7|-|TRBV29-1|medium-sized
TGCAGCGTTGGCAGACCCCCCTACGAGCAGTACTTC
CSVGRPPYEQYF
>TRBJ2-3|-|TRBV5-1|many
TGCGCCAGCAGCTTGGGGCGGGCCACAGATACGCAGTATTTT
CASSLGRATDTQYF
>TRBJ2-7|-|TRBV7-6|-
TGTGCCAGCAGCCCCAGGTCCTACGAGCAGTACTTC
CASSPRSYEQYF
>TRBJ2-1|-|TRBV10-3|many
TGTGCCATCACGGTTGATAGCTCCTACAATGAGCAGTTCTTC
CAITVDSSYNEQFF